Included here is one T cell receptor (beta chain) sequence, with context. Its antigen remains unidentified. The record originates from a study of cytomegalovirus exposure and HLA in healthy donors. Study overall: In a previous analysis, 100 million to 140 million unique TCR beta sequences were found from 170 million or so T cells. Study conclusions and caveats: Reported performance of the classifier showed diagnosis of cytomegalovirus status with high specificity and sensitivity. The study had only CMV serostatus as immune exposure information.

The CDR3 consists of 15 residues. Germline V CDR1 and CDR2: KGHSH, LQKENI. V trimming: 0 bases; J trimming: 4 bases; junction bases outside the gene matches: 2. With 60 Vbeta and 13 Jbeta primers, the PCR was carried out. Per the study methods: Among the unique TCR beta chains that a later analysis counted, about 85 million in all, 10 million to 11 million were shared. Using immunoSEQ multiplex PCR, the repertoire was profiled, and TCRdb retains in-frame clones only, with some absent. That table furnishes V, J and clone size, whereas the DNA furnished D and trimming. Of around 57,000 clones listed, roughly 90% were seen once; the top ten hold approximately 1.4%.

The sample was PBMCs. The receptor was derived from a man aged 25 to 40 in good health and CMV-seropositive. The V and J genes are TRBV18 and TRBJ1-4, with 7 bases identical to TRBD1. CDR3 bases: TGTGCCAGCTCACCACCGGGACAGATTAATGAAAAACTGTTTTTT. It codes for CASSPPGQINEKLFF.